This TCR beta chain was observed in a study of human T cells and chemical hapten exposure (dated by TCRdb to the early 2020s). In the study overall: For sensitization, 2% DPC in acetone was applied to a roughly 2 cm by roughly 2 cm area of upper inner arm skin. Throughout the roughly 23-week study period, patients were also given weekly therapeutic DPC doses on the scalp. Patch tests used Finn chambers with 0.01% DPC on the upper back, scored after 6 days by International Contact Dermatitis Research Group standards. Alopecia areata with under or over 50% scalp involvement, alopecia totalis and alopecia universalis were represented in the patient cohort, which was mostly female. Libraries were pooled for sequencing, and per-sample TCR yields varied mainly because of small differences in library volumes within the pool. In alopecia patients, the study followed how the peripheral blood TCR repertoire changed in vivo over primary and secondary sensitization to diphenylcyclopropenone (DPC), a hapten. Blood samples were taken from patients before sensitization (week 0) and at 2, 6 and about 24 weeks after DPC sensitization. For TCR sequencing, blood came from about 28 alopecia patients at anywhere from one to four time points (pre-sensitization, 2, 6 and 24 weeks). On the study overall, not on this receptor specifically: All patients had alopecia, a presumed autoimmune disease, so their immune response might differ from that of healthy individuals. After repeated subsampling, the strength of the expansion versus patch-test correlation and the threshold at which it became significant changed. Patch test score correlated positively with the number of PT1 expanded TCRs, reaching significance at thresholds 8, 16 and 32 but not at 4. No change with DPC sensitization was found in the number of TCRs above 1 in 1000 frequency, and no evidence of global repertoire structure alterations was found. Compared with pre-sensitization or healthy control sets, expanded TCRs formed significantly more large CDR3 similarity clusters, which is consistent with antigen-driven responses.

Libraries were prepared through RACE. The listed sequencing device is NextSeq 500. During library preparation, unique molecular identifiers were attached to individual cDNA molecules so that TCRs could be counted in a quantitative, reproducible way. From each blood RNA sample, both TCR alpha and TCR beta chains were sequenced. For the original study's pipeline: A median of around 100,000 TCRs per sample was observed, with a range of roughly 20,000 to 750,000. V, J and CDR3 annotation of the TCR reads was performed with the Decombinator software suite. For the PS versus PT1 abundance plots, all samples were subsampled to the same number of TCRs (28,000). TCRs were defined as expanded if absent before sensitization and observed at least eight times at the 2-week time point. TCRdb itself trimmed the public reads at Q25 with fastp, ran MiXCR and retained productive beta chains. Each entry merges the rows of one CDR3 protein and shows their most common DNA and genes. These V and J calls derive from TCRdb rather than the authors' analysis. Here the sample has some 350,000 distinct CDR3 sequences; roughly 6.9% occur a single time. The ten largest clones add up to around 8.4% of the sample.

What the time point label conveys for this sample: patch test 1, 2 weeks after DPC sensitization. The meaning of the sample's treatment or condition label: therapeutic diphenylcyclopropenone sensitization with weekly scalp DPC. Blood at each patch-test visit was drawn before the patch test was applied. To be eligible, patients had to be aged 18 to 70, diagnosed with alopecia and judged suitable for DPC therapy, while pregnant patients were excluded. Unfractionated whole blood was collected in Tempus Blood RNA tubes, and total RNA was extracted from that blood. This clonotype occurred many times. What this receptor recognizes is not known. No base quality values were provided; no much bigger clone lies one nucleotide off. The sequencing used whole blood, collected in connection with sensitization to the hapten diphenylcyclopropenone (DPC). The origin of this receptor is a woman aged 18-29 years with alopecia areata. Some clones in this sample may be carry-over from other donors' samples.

The CDR3 reads as follows: CASSVGAAFTGELFF. The nucleotide sequence reads as follows: TGTGCCAGCAGTGTCGGCGCGGCGTTCACCGGGGAGCTGTTTTTT. In this chain, TRBV2 is recombined with TRBJ2-2; too little of a D gene remains to name it. CDR1 SNHLY and CDR2 FYNNEI were looked up in the germline V gene. Its CDR3 holds 15 amino acids, cysteine through phenylalanine. Kept here is only the CDR3 DNA, which spans 45 bases and is read in frame from base 1. Between the V and J ends, shortened by 4 bases and 4 bases respectively, the junction contains 13 bases.